This T cell receptor (beta chain) was found in a study of T-cell memory formation after mild COVID-19. For the study at large: TCR clusters showed largely donor specificity. Notes on the study in general: Cross-reactive memory seemingly joined, as some responding clones were found in pre-infection memory. Mainly CM and EM harbored the contracting CD4+ clones; mainly EMRA harbored the CD8+ ones.

The ends lost 4 bases at V and 5 bases at J; junction bases unmatched: 6. The CDR3 is 15 amino acids. The germline V gene has CDR1 LNHDA and CDR2 SQIVND (reference sequence). This clonotype was picked up a small number of times. What it binds is unknown. Researchers used 5'RACE with constant-segment primers to make TCR alpha and TCR beta cDNA libraries that carry sample barcodes and UMIs. TCRdb reprocessed the 5' RACE reads via MiXCR and lists one record per CDR3 protein. The sample holds roughly 550,000 distinct CDR3 sequences, 20% seen once. V gene TRBV19 combines with J gene TRBJ2-7; 12 positions match TRBD1. The origin of this receptor is an adult woman who had mild COVID-19 (a few samples of this study predate the infection). Cell type and time point are not known. Sequencing used PBMCs or a T cell subset sorted from them (not recorded which). This CDR3 is CASSSAGTGGNEQYF. The CDR3 DNA is TGTGCCAGTAGTAGCGCCGGGACAGGGGGCAACGAGCAGTACTTC.